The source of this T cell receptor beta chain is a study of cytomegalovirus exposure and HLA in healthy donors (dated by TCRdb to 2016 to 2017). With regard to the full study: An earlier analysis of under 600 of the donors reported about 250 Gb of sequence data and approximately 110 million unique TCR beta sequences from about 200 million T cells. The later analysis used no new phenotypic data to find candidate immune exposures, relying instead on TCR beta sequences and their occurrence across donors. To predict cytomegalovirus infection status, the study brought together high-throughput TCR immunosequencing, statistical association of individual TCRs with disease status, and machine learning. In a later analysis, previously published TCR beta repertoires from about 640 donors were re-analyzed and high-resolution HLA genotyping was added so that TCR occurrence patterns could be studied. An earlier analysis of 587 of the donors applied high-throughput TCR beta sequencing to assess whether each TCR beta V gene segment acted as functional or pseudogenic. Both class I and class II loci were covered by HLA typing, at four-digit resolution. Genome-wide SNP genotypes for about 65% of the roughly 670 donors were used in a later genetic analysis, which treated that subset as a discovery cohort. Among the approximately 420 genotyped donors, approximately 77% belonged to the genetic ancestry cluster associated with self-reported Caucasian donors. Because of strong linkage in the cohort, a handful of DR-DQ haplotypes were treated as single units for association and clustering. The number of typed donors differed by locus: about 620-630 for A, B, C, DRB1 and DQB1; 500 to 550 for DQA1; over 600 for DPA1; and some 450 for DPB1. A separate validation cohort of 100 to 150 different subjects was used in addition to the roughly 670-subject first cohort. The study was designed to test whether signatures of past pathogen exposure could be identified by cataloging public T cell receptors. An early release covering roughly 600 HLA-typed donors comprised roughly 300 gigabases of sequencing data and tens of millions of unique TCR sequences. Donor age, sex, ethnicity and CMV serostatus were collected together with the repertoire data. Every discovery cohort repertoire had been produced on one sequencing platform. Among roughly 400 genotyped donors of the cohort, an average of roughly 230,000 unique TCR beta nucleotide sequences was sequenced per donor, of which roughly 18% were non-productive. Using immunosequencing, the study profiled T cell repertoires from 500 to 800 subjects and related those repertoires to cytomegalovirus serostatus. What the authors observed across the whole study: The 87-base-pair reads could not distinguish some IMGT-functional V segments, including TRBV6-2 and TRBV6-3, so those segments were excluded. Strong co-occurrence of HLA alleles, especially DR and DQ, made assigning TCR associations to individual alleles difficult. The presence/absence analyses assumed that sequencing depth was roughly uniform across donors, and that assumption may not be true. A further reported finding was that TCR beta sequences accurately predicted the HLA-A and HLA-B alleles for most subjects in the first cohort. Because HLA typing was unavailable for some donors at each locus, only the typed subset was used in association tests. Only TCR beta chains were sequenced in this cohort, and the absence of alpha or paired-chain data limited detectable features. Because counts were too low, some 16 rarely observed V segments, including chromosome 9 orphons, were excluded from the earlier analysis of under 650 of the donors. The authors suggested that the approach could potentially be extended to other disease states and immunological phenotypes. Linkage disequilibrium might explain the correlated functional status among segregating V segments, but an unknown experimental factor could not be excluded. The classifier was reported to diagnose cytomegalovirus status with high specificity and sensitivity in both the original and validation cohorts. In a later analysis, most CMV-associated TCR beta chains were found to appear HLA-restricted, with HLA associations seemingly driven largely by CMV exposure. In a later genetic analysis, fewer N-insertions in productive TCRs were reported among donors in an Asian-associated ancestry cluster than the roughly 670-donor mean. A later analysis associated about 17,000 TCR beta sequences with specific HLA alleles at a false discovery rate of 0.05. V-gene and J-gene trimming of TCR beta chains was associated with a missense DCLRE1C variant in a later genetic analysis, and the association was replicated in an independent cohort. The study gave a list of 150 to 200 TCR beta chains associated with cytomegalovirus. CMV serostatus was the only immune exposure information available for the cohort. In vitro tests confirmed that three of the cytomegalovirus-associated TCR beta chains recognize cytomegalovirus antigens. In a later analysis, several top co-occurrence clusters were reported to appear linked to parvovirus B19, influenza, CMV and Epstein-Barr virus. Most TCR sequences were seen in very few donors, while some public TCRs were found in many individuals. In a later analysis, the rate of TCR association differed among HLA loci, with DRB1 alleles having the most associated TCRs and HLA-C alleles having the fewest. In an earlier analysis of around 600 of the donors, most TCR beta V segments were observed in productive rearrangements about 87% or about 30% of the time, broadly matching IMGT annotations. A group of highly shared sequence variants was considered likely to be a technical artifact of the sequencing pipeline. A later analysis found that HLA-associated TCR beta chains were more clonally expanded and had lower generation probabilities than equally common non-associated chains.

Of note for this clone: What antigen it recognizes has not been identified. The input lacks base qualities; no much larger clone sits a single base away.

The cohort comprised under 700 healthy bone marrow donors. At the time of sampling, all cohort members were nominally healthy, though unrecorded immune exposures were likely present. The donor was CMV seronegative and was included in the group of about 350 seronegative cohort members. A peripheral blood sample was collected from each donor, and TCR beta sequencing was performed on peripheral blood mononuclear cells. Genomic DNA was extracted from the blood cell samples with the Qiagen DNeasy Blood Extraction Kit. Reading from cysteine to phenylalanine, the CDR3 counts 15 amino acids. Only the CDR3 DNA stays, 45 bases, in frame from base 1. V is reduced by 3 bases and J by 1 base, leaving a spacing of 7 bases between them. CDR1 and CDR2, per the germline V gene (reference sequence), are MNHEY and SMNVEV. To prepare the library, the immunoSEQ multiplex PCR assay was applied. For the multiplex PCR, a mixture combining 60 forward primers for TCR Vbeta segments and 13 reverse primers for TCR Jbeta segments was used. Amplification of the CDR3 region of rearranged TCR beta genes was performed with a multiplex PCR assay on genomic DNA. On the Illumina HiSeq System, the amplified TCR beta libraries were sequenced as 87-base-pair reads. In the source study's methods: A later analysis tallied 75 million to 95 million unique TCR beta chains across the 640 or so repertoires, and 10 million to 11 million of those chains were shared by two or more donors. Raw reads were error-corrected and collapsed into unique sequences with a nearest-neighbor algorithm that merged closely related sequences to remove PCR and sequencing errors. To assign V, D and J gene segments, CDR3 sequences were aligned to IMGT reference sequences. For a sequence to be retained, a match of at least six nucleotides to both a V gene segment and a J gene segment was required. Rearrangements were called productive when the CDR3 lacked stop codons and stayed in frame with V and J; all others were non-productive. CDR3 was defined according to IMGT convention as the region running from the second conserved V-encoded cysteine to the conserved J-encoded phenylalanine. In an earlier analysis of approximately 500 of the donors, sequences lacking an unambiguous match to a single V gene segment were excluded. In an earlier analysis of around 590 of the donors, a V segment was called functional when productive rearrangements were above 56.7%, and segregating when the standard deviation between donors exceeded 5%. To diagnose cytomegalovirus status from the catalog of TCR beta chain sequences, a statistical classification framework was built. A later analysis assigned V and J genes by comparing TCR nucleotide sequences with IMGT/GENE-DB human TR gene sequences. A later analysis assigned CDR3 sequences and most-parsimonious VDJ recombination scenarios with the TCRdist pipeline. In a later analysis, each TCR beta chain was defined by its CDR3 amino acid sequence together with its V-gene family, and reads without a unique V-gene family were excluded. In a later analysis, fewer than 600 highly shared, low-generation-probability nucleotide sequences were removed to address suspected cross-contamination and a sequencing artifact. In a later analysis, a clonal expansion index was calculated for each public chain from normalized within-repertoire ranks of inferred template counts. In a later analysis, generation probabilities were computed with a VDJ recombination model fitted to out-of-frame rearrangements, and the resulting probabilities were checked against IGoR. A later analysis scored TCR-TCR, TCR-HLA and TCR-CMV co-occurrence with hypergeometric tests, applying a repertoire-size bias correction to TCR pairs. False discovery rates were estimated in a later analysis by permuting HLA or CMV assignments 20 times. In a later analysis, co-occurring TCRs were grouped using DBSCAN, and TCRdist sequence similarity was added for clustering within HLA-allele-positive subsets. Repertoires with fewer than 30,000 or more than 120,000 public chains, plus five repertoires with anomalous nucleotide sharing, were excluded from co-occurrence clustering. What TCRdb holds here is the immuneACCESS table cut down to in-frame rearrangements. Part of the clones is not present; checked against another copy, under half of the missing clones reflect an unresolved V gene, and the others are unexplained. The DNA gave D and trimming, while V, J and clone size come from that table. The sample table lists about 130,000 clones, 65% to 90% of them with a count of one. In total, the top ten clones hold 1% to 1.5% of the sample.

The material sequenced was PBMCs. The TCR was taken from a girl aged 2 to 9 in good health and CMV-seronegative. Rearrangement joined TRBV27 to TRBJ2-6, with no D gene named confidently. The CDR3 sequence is CASSLGHSGANVLTF. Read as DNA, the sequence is TGTGCCAGCAGTTTGGGCCATTCTGGGGCCAACGTCCTGACTTTC.